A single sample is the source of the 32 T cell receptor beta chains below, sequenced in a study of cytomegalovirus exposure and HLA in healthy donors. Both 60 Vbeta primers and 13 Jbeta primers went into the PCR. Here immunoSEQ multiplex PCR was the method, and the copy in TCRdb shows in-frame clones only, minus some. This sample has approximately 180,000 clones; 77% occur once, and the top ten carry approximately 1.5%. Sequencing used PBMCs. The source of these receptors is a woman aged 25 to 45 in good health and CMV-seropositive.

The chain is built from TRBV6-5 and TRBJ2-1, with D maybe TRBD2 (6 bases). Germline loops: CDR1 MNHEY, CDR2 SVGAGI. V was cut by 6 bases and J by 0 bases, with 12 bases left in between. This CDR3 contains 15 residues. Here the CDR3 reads CASSQSGLSYNEQFF. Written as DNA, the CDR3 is TGTGCCAGCAGCCAGAGCGGGCTCTCCTACAATGAGCAGTTCTTC.

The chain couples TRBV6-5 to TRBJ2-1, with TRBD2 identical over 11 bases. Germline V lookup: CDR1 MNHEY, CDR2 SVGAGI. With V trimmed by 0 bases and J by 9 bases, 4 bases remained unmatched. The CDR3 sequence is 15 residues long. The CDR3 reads CASSYSAGLAVEQFF. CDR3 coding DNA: TGTGCCAGCAGTTACTCCGCGGGACTAGCGGTTGAGCAGTTCTTC.

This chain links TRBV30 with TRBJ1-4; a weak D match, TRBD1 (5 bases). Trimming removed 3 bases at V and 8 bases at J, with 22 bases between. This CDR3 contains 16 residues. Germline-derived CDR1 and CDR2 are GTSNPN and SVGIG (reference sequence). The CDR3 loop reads CAWRTRRAGRREKLFF. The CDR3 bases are TGTGCCTGGAGGACGCGGAGGGCAGGGCGAAGGGAAAAACTGTTTTTT.

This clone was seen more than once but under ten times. The CDR3 region is CASSVIGNTIYF. The CDR3 nucleotides read TGTGCCAGCAGTGTAATTGGAAACACCATATATTTT. This chain joins TRBV25-1 and TRBJ1-3; D gene ambiguous. CDR3 size: 12 residues. V shed 4 bases and J shed 3 bases, with 4 bases lying between them. Germline CDR1 MGHDK, CDR2 SYGVNS.

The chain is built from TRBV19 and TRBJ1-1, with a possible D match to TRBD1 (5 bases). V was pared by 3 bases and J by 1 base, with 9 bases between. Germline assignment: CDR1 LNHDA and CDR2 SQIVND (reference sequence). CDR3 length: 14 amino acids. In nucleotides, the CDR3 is TGTGCCAGTAGTATCGCGCAGGGGAACACTGAAGCTTTCTTT. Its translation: CASSIAQGNTEAFF.

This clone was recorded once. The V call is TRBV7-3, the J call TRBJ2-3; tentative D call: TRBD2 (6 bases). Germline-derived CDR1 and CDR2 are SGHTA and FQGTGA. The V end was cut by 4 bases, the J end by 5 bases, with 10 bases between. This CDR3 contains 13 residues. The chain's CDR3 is CASSSAGIDTQYF. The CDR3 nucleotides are TGTGCCAGCAGCTCCGCGGGGATAGATACGCAGTATTTT.

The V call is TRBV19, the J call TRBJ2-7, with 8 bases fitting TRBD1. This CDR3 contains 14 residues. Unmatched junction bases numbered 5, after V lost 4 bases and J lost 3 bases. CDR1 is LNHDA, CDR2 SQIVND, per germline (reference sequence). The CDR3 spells CASSTRDRRYEQYF. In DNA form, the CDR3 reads TGTGCCAGTAGTACTCGGGACAGGCGCTACGAGCAGTACTTC. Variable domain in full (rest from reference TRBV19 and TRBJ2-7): DGGITQSPKYLFRKEGQNVTLSCEQNLNHDAMYWYRQDPGQGLRLIYYSQIVNDFQKGDIAEGYSVSREKKESFPLTVTSAQKNPTAFYLCASSTRDRRYEQYFGPGTRLTVT.

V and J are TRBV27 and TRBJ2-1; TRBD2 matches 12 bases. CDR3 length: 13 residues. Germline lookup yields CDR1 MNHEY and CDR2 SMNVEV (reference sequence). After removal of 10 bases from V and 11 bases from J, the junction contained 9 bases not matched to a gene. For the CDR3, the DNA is TGTGCCACAGGACTAGCGGGACAACTTCAGCAGTTCTTC. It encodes CATGLAGQLQQFF.

For the CDR3, the DNA is TGTGCCAGCAGTTTTCATCAGGGGGAGGCTTTCTTT. It is translated as CASSFHQGEAFF. The chain is built from TRBV27 and TRBJ1-1, with 7 bases lining up with TRBD1. Trimming took 3 bases from V and 11 from J; bases not matched to a gene: 6. Looked up from germline, CDR1 is MNHEY and CDR2 is SMNVEV (reference sequence). The CDR3 has 12 amino acids.

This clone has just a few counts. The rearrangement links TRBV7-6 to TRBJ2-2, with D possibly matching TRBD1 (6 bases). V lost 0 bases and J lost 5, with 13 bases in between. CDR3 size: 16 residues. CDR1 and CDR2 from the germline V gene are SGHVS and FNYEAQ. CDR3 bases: TGTGCCAGCAGCTTAGCGCAGGGTCAGGGGACCGGGGAGCTGTTTTTT. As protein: CASSLAQGQGTGELFF.

The CDR3 nucleotides read TGTGCCAGCAGTTACACGGACAGGGGCTCCTACAATGAGCAGTTCTTC. It is translated as CASSYTDRGSYNEQFF. The chain links TRBV6-5 to TRBJ2-1, with TRBD1 matching 9 bases. Germline values: CDR1 MNHEY, CDR2 SVGAGI. This CDR3 region has 16 residues. With 2 bases clipped from V and 0 bases from J, the junction kept 2 bases outside the gene matches.

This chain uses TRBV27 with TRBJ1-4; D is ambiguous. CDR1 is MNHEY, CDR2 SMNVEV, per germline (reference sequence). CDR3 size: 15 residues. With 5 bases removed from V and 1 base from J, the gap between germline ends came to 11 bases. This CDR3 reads CASSLLYGTNEKLFF. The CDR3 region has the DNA TGTGCCAGCAGTCTACTATACGGAACTAATGAAAAACTGTTTTTT.

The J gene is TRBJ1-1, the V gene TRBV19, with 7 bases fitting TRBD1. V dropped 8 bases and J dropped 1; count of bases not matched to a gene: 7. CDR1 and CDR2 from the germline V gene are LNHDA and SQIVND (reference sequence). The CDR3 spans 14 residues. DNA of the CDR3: TGTGCCAGTGCTTACAGGGGTCCGAACACTGAAGCTTTCTTT. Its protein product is CASAYRGPNTEAFF.

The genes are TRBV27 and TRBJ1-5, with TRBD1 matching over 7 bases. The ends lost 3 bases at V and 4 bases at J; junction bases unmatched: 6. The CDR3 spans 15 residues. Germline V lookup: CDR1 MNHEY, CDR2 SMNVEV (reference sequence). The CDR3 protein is CASSFSGQANQPQHF. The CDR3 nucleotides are TGTGCCAGCAGTTTTTCCGGACAGGCAAATCAGCCCCAGCATTTT.

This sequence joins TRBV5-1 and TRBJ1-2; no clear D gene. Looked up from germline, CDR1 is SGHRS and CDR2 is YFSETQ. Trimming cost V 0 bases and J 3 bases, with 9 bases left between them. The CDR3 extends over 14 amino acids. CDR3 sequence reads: CASSLGVGDYGYTF. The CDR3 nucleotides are TGCGCCAGCAGCTTGGGTGTGGGAGACTATGGCTACACCTTC.

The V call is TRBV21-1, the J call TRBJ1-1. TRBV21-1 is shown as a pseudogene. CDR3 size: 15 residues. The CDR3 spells CASSKGPGEVVEAFF. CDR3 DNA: TGTGCCAGCAGCAAAGGCCCGGGGGAAGTAGTTGAAGCTTTCTTT.

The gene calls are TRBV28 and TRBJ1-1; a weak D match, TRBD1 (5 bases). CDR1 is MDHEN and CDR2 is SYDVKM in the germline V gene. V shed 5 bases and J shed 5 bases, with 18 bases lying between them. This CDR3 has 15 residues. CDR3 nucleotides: TGTGCCAGCAGTCTCCCTGGGGGGGTATCAACTGAAGCTTTCTTT. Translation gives CASSLPGGVSTEAFF.

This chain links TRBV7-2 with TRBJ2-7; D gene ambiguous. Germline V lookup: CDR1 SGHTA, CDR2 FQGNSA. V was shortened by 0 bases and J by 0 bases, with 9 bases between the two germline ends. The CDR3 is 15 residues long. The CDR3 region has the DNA TGTGCCAGCAGCTTAGCAGCTTCCAACTCCTACGAGCAGTACTTC. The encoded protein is CASSLAASNSYEQYF.

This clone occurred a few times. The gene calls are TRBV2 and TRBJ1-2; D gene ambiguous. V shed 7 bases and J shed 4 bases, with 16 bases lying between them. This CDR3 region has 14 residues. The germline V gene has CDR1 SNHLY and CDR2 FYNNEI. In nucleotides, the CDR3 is TGTGCCAGCAAGGGCATGCGGGTTCCCTATGGCTACACCTTC. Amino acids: CASKGMRVPYGYTF. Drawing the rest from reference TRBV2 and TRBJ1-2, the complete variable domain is EPEVTQTPSHQVTQMGQEVILRCVPISNHLYFYWYRQILGQKVEFLVSFYNNEISEKSEIFDDQFSVERPDGSNFTLKIRSTKLEDSAMYFCASKGMRVPYGYTFGSGTRLTVV.

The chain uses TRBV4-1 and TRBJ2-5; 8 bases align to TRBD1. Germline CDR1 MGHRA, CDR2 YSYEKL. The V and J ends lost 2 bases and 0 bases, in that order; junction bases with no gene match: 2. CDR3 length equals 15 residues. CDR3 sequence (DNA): TGCGCCAGCAGCCAACCGGACAGGGACCAAGAGACCCAGTACTTC. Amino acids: CASSQPDRDQETQYF.

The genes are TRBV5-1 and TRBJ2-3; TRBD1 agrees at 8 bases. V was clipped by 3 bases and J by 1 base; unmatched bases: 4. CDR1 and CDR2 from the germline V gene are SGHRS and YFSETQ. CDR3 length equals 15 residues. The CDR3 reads CASSWGQDGTDTQYF. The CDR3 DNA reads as TGCGCCAGCAGCTGGGGACAGGATGGCACAGATACGCAGTATTTT.

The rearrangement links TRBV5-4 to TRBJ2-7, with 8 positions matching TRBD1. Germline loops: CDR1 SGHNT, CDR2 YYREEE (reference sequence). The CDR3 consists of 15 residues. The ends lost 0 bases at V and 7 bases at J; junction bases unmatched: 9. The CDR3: CASSLGMGQVEEQYF. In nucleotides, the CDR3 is TGTGCCAGCAGCTTGGGTATGGGACAGGTGGAAGAGCAGTACTTC.

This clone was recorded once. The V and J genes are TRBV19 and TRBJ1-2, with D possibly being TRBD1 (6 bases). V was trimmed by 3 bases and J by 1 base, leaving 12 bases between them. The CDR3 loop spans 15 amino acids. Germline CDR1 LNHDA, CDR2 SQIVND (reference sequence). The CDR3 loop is CASSMGGGGNYGYTF. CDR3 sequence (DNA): TGTGCCAGTAGTATGGGGGGAGGGGGTAACTATGGCTACACCTTC.

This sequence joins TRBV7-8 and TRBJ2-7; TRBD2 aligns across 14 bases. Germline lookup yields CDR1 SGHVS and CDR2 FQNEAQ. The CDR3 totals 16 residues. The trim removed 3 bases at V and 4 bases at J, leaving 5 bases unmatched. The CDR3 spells CASSFGTSGSPYEQYF. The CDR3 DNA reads TGTGCCAGCAGCTTCGGGACTAGCGGGAGTCCGTACGAGCAGTACTTC.

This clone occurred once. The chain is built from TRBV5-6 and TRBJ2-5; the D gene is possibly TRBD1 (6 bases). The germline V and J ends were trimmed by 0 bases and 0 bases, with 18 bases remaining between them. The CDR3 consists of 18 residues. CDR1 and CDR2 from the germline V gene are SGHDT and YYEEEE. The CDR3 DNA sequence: TGTGCCAGCAGCTTGGTATATGGGGGCCAAACGTACCAAGAGACCCAGTACTTC. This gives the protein CASSLVYGGQTYQETQYF.

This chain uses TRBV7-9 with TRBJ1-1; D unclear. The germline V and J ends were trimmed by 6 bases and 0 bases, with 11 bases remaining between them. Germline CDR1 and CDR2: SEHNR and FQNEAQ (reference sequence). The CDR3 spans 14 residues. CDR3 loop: CASRPTTMNTEAFF. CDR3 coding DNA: TGTGCCAGCAGACCGACAACCATGAACACTGAAGCTTTCTTT. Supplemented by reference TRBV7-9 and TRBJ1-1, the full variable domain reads DTGVSQNPRHKITKRGQNVTFRCDPISEHNRLYWYRQTLGQGPEFLTYFQNEAQLEKSRLLSDRFSAERPKGSFSTLEIQRTEQGDSAMYLCASRPTTMNTEAFFGQGTRLTVV.

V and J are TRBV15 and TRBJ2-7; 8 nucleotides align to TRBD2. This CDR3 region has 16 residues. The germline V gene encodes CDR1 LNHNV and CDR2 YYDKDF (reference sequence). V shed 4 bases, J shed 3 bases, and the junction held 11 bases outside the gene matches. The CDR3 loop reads CATSNESGRIYYEQYF. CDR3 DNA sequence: TGTGCCACCAGCAACGAAAGCGGGAGAATCTACTACGAGCAGTACTTC.

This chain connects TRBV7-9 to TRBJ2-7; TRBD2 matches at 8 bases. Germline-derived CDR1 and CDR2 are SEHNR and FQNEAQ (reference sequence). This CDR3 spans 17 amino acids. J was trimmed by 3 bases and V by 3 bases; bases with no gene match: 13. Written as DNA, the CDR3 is TGTGCCAGCAGCTTTACGCTCGGGGGGGCTAGCGGCTACGAGCAGTACTTC. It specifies CASSFTLGGASGYEQYF.

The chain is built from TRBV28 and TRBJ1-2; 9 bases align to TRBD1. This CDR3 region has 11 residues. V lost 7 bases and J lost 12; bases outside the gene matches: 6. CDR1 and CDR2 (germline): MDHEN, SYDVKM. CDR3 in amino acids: CASNRDRVNTF. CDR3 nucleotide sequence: TGTGCCAGCAACCGGGACAGGGTCAACACCTTC.

CDR3 sequence: CASSVATANYGYTF. CDR3 bases: TGTGCCAGTAGTGTTGCGACAGCTAACTATGGCTACACCTTC. The chain employs TRBV19 and TRBJ1-2; perhaps TRBD1 as D (5 bases). This CDR3 contains 14 residues. In germline, CDR1 is LNHDA, CDR2 SQIVND (reference sequence). Trimming left V 5 bases short and J 0 bases short, with 10 bases between.

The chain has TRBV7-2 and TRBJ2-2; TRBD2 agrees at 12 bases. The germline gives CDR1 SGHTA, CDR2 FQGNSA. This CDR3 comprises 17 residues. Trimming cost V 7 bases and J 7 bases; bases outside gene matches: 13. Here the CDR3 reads CASTPPGLAGGFGELFF. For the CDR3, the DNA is TGTGCCAGCACCCCCCCCGGGCTAGCGGGAGGGTTCGGGGAGCTGTTTTTT.

The CDR3 region has the DNA TGTGCCAGCAGCTTGGGCGGGTTGGCGGGAGGGTACGAGCAGTACTTC. It codes for CASSLGGLAGGYEQYF. The rearrangement joins TRBV7-8 to TRBJ2-7, with 9 bases aligning to TRBD2. This CDR3 spans 16 amino acids. V was clipped by 3 bases and J by 4 bases; unmatched bases: 10. Germline values: CDR1 SGHVS, CDR2 FQNEAQ.